This T cell receptor (beta chain) comes out of a study of beta chain features in type 1 diabetes. Whole-study context: Patients looked much like healthy donors when it came to age, gender and cell yields. Whole-study results and caveats: Moderate but significant shortening of TCRB CDR3s was recorded in all four CD4+ subsets from Type 1 diabetes patients. HLA influence on TCRB rearrangement stayed unresolved here. VDJ junctions in type 1 diabetes patients carried more deletions and fewer insertions.

Worth noting for this clone: The antigen remains unidentified.

The entirety of the isolated RNA underwent reverse transcription, so expressed TCRB transcripts were sequenced. This table comes from immunoSEQ multiplex PCR, and its TCRdb copy is limited to in-frame clones, with some not included. The table has hundreds of thousands of clones, around 15% seen once. The V and J ends lost 4 bases and 5 bases, in that order; junction bases with no gene match: 13. There are 17 residues in the CDR3. The germline gives CDR1 SGHAT, CDR2 FQNNGV. The sequence came from a man aged 18-30 years with type 1 diabetes. The V and J genes are TRBV11-2 and TRBJ2-5; 10 positions agree with TRBD2. Sequences were obtained from naive CD4+ T cells from blood. This CDR3 reads CASSSLVGTSGMETQYF. The CDR3 DNA reads as TGTGCCAGCAGCTCTCTCGTCGGAACTAGCGGGATGGAGACCCAGTACTTC. Full variable domain (missing parts from reference TRBV11-2 and TRBJ2-5): EAGVAQSPRYKIIEKRQSVAFWCNPISGHATLYWYQQILGQGPKLLIQFQNNGVVDDSQLPKDRFSAERLKGVDSTLKIQPAKLEDSAVYLCASSSLVGTSGMETQYFGPGTRLLVL.